A selection of T cell receptor beta chains follows, all from one sample in a study of blood T cells in healthy people across ages. TCRdb analysed the 5' RACE reads with MiXCR anew, one entry per CDR3 protein. The sample yields around 800,000 distinct CDR3 sequences, roughly 24% seen once. These data are also associated with another study on T cells of mothers and their children.

Sequenced input: blood. The origin of the receptors is a boy younger than 18 in good health. The CDR3 runs from the conserved cysteine through the conserved F or W. Each record gives: J gene, clone size, D gene, V gene, CDR3 DNA, CDR3 protein. A D gene is named only where the DNA matches it firmly. Size is omitted from some rows. Given values are once, few, many or a class for expanded clones.

>TRBJ2-3|few|TRBD2|TRBV4-2
TGTGCCAGCAGCCCTCTAGCGGGGGGCTTACCCACAGATACGCAGTATTTT
CASSPLAGGLPTDTQYF
>TRBJ1-1|NA|TRBD1|TRBV4-1
TGCGCCAGCAGCCGTGGGACAGGGCCTTCGAACACTGAAGCTTTCTTT
CASSRGTGPSNTEAFF
>TRBJ1-6|few|TRBD1|TRBV20-1
TGCAGTGCTTCTCCAATCGGGTTGGGGACAGGGTTTAGTTCACCCCTCCACTTT
CSASPIGLGTGFSSPLHF
>TRBJ2-1|NA|NA|TRBV12-3/TRBV12-4
TGTGCCAGCAGGGAGAGGGAGACCTACAATGAGCAGTTCTTC
CASRERETYNEQFF
>TRBJ1-2|NA|NA|TRBV5-1
TGCGCCAGCAGCCTCTTCGGTGTGAGGGGCGCCTCGGATGGCTACACCTTC
CASSLFGVRGASDGYTF
>TRBJ2-5|few|TRBD2|TRBV5-5
TGTGCCAGCAGCTTGGCCGTGGTAGCGGGGCAAACCCAAGAGACCCAGTACTTC
CASSLAVVAGQTQETQYF
>TRBJ1-4|NA|TRBD1|TRBV9
TGTGCCAGCAGCCCCAGCCAGGGGGTATGGGAAAAACTGTTTTTT
CASSPSQGVWEKLFF
>TRBJ2-6|few|NA|TRBV7-9
TGTGCCAGCAGCTCGCGGGACAGCTCTGGGGCCAACGTCCTGACTTTC
CASSSRDSSGANVLTF
>TRBJ2-2|NA|TRBD2|TRBV9
TGTGCGTCCGCCGCTAGCGGGGGTCCGAACACCGGGGAGCTGTTTTTT
CASAASGGPNTGELFF
>TRBJ1-3|many|TRBD1|TRBV12-3/TRBV12-4
TGTGCCAGCAGTTATGGACAGGAGGGAAACACCATATATTTT
CASSYGQEGNTIYF
>TRBJ2-1|NA|TRBD2|TRBV5-1
TGCGCCAGCAGCCCCCTTACTAGCGGGGTGGCCAGTGAGCAGTTCTTC
CASSPLTSGVASEQFF
>TRBJ2-1|once|NA|TRBV7-2
TGTGCCAGCAGCGATCCGGCGCCGCCCAATGAGCAGTTCTTC
CASSDPAPPNEQFF
>TRBJ2-3|few|NA|TRBV5-1
TGCGCCAGCAGCTTAGGACAGTCAGATACGCAGTATTTT
CASSLGQSDTQYF
>TRBJ1-1|NA|NA|TRBV20-1
TGCAGTGCCCCGAAGGGGAACACTGAAGCTTTCTTT
CSAPKGNTEAFF
>TRBJ1-1|NA|TRBD1|TRBV20-1
TGCAGTGCTAGATGGCCGTCGGACAGGGCGACTGAAGCTTTCTTT
CSARWPSDRATEAFF
>TRBJ2-5|few|TRBD1|TRBV18
TGTGCCAGCTCACGGGACAGGGCAGGGAAAGAGACCCAGTACTTC
CASSRDRAGKETQYF
>TRBJ2-3|NA|TRBD1|TRBV12-3/TRBV12-4
TGTGCCAGCAGTACCGCCCTAGAGGGGGCGTATTTT
CASSTALEGAYF
>TRBJ1-5|few|TRBD1|TRBV12-5
TGTGCTAGTGGTTTGGACCTCGACAGGGGCAATCAGCCCCAGCATTTT
CASGLDLDRGNQPQHF
>TRBJ1-2|few|NA|TRBV7-9
TGTGCCAGCAGCCGGACAGAGGTGACCGGCTACACCTTC
CASSRTEVTGYTF
>TRBJ2-1|once|NA|TRBV4-2
TGTGCCAGCAGCCAGTCGGGTGGAGGGGGGGCAGGAGGGAATGAGCAGTTCTTC
CASSQSGGGGAGGNEQFF
>TRBJ2-4|NA|TRBD1|TRBV5-8
TGTGCCAGCAGGTTGTTTCCGGGACAGGGACATCAGTACTTC
CASRLFPGQGHQYF
>TRBJ2-1|NA|TRBD2|TRBV11-2
TGTGCCAGCAGCCGCCCCGGACTAGCGGGGGGGCCTGGGGATGAGCAGTTCTTC
CASSRPGLAGGPGDEQFF
>TRBJ2-7|NA|TRBD1|TRBV5-1
TGCGCCAGCAGCCCTACAGGACAGGGAGGCTACGAGCAGTACTTC
CASSPTGQGGYEQYF
>TRBJ1-5|NA|NA|TRBV24-1
TGTGCCACCAGTGACTCGGGTCGGGACAATCAGCCCCAGCATTTT
CATSDSGRDNQPQHF
>TRBJ2-5|NA|NA|TRBV9
TGTGCCAGCAGCTCCTATGGCCCTCAAGAGACCCAGTACTTC
CASSSYGPQETQYF
>TRBJ1-4|NA|NA|TRBV6-2/TRBV6-3
TGTGCCAGCAGAGACCTCCAGGGGAACCTCGGTGAAAAACTGTTTTTT
CASRDLQGNLGEKLFF
>TRBJ2-7|NA|TRBD1|TRBV20-1
TGCAGTGCTAAATTGGACAGGGCAACCTACGAGCAGTACTTC
CSAKLDRATYEQYF
>TRBJ2-3|NA|NA|TRBV29-1
TGCAGCGTTGTCCGGGCAGGGGCGGCAGATACGCAGTATTTT
CSVVRAGAADTQYF
>TRBJ1-2|few|NA|TRBV6-5
TGTGCCAGCAGTTCAGACGACTATGGCTACACCTTC
CASSSDDYGYTF
>TRBJ2-5|many|NA|TRBV29-1
TGCAGCGTCCACCCCCGACTGGGAGAGACCCAGTACTTC
CSVHPRLGETQYF
>TRBJ2-1|many|NA|TRBV7-6
TGTGCCAGCAGCTTGAGGGGGGCTGAAGAGCAGTTCTTC
CASSLRGAEEQFF
>TRBJ2-4|NA|NA|TRBV14
TGTGCCAGCAGCCAAACGGGATTTAGAACCAAAAACATTCAGTACTTC
CASSQTGFRTKNIQYF
>TRBJ1-4|few|TRBD1|TRBV3-1
TGTGCCAGCAGCCAAGTAGGGACAGGAGCAACTAATGAAAAACTGTTTTTT
CASSQVGTGATNEKLFF
>TRBJ1-1|few|NA|TRBV7-2
TGTGCCAGCAGCTTACGATCTAGAGGGGGGTACACTGAAGCTTTCTTT
CASSLRSRGGYTEAFF
>TRBJ1-5|NA|NA|TRBV10-3
TGTGCCATCAGTGTAGGAGGGGTTCAGCCCCAGCATTTT
CAISVGGVQPQHF
>TRBJ2-1|NA|TRBD2|TRBV19
TGTGCCAGTAGTATGGCACTAGCGGGGAATGGGCAGTTCTTC
CASSMALAGNGQFF